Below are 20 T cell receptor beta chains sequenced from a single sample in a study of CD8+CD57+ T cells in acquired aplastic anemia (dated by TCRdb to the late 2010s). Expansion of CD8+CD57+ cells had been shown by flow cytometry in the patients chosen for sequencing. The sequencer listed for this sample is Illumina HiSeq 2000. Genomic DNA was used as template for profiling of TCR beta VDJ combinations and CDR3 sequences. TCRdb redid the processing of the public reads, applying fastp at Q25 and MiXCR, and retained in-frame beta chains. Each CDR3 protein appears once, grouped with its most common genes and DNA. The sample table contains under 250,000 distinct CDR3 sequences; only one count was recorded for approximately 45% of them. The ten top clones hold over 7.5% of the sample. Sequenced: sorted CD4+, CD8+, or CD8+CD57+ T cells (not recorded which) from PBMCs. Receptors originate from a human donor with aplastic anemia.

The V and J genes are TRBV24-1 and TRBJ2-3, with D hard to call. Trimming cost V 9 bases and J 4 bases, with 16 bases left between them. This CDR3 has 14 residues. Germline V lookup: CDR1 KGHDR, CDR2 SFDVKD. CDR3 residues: CATALASGPDTQYF. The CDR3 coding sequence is TGTGCCACCGCGTTGGCCTCGGGCCCAGATACGCAGTATTTT.

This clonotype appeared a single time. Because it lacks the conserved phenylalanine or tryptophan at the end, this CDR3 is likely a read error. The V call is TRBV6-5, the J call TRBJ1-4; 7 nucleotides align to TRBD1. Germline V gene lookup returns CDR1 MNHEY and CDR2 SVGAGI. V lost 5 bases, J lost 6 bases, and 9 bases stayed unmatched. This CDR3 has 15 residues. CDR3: CASSNRTGPYEKLFL. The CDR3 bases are TGTGCCAGCAGTAACCGGACAGGCCCTTATGAAAAACTGTTTCTT.

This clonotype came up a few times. This CDR3 is CASSLGLPRVINYNEQFF. The CDR3 coding sequence is TGTGCCAGCAGCTTAGGGCTTCCCCGGGTGATCAATTACAATGAGCAGTTCTTC. V and J are TRBV7-9 and TRBJ2-1; no reliable D call. Trimming left V 1 base short and J 4 bases short, with 20 bases between. The CDR3 contains 18 residues. Per germline, CDR1 SEHNR and CDR2 FQNEAQ (reference sequence).

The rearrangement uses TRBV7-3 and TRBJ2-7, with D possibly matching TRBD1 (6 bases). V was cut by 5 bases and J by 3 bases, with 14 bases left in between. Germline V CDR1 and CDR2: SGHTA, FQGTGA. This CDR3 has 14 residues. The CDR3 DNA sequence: TGTGCCAGCAGCCAACAGACAGGCCTCTACGAGCAGTACTTC. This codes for CASSQQTGLYEQYF.

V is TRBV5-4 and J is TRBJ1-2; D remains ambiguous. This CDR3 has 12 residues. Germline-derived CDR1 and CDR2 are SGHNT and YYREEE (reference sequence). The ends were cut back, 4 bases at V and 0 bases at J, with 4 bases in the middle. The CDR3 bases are TGTGCCAGCAGCCGAGCTAACTATGGCTACACCTTC. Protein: CASSRANYGYTF.

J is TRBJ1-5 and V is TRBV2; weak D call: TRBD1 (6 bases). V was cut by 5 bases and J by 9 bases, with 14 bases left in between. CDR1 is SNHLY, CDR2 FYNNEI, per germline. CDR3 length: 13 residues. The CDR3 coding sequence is TGTGCCAGCAGTATTGCGGGGGCATCGCCCCAGCATTTT. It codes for CASSIAGASPQHF.

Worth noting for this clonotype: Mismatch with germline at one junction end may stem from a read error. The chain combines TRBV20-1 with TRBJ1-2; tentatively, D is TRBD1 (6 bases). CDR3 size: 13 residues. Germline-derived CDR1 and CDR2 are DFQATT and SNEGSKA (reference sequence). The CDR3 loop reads CSARDRSSCGYTF. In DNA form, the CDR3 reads TGCAGTGCCAGAGACAGGTCATCCTGTGGCTACACCTTC.

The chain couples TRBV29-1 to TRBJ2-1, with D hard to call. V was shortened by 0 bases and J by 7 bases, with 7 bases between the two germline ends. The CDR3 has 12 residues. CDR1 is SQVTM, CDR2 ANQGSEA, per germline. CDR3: CSVEDQSNEQFF. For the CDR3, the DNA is TGCAGCGTTGAAGATCAAAGTAATGAGCAGTTCTTC.

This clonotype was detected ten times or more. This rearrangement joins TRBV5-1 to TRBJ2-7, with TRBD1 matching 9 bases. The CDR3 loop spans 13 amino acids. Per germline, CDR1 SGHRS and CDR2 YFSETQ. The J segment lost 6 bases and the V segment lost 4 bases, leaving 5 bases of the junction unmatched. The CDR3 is CASSGDRVREQYF. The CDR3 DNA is TGCGCCAGCAGCGGGGACAGGGTACGCGAGCAGTACTTC. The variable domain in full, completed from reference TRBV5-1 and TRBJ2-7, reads KAGVTQTPRYLIKTRGQQVTLSCSPISGHRSVSWYQQTPGQGLQFLFEYFSETQRNKGNFPGRFSGRQFSNSRSEMNVSTLELGDSALYLCASSGDRVREQYFGPGTRLTVT.

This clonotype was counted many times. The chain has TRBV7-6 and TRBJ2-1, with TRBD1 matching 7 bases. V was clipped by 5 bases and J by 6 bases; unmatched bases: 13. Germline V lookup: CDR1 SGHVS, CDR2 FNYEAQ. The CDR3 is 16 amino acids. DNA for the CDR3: TGTGCCAGCAGCCAGACCCCAGGGGGTTCCGTCAATGAGCAGTTCTTC. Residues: CASSQTPGGSVNEQFF.

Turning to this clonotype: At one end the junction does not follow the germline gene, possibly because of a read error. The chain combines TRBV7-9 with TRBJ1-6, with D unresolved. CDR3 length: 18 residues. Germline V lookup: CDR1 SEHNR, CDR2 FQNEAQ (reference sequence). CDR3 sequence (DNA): TGCGCCAGCACTACATCACCCGGGGAGGGTTACTATAATTCACCCCTCCACTTT. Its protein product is CASTTSPGEGYYNSPLHF.

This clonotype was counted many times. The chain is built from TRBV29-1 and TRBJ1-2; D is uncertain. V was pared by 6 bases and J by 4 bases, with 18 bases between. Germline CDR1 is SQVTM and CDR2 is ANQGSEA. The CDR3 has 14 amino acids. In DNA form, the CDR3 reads TGCAGCGTCAAAACTCCCGGGATCCTCTATGGCTACACCTTC. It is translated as CSVKTPGILYGYTF.

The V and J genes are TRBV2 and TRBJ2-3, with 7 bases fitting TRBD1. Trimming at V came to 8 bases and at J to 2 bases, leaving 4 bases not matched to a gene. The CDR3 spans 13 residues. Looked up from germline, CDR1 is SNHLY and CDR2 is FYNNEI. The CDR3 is CASARGITDTQYF. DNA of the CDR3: TGTGCCAGCGCCAGGGGGATCACAGATACGCAGTATTTT.

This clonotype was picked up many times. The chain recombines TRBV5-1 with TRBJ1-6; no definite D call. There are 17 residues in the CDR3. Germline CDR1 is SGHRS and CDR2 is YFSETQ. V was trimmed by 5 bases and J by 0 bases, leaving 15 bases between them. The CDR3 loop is CASRNPGESSYNSPLHF. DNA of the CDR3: TGCGCCAGCAGAAATCCGGGCGAAAGCTCCTATAATTCACCCCTCCACTTT. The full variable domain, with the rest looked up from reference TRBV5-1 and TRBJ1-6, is KAGVTQTPRYLIKTRGQQVTLSCSPISGHRSVSWYQQTPGQGLQFLFEYFSETQRNKGNFPGRFSGRQFSNSRSEMNVSTLELGDSALYLCASRNPGESSYNSPLHFGNGTRLTVT.

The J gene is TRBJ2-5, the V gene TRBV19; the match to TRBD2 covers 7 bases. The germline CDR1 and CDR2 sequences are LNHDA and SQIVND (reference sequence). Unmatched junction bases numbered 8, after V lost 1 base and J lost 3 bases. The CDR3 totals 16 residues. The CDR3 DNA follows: TGTGCCAGTAGTATAGGGGGGGGGAGGATGAAAGAGACCCAGTACTTC. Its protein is CASSIGGGRMKETQYF. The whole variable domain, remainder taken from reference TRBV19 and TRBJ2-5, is DGGITQSPKYLFRKEGQNVTLSCEQNLNHDAMYWYRQDPGQGLRLIYYSQIVNDFQKGDIAEGYSVSREKKESFPLTVTSAQKNPTAFYLCASSIGGGRMKETQYFGPGTRLLVL.

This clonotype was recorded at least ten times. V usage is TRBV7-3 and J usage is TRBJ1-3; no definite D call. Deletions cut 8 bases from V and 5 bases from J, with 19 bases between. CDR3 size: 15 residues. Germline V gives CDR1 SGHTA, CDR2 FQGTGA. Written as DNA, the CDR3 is TGTGCCAGCCAGAGGGCCCCCACTGCCAGAAACACCATATATTTT. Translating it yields CASQRAPTARNTIYF.

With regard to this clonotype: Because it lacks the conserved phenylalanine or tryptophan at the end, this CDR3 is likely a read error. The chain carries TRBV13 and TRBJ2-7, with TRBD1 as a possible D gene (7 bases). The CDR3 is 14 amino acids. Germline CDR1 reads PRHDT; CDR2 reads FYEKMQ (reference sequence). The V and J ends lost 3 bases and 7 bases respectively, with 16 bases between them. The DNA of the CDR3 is TGTGCCAGCAGCTTTCGGGGGACAGCTGGGGAGCAGTACCTC. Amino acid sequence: CASSFRGTAGEQYL.

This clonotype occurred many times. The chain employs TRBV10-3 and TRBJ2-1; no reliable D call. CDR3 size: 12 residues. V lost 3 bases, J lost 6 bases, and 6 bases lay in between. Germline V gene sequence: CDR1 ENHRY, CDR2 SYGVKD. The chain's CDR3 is CAISDSSNEQFF. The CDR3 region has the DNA TGTGCCATCAGTGATTCTAGCAATGAGCAGTTCTTC.

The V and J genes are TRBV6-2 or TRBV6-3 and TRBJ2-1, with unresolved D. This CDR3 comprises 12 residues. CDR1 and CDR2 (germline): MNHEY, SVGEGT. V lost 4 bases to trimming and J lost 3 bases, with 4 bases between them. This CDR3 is CASSSFYNEQFF. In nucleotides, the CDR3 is TGTGCCAGCAGTTCATTCTACAATGAGCAGTTCTTC.

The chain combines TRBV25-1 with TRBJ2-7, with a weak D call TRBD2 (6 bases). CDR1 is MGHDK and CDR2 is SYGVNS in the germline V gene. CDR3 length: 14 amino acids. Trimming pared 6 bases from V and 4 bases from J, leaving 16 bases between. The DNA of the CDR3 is TGTGCCAGCAGCGACCGGGACTGGAAATACGAGCAGTACTTC. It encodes CASSDRDWKYEQYF.